These 3 T cell receptor beta chains share one sample of origin, sequenced in a study of cytomegalovirus exposure and HLA in healthy donors. Vbeta (60) and Jbeta (13) primers were used in the PCR. Sequencing was performed with immunoSEQ multiplex PCR; in TCRdb, only in-frame clones are kept and a portion is missing. The sample records over 100,000 clones, approximately 77% being singletons. The sequencing input was PBMCs. The receptor source for this set is a woman aged 35 to 49 in good health and CMV-seronegative.

The chain is built from TRBV5-8 and TRBJ1-1; D not certain. V shed 6 bases and J shed 0 bases, with 9 bases lying between them. The CDR3 covers 13 residues. Germline lookup yields CDR1 SGHTS and CDR2 YDEGEE. CDR3 sequence: CASTLILNTEAFF. CDR3 nucleotides: TGTGCCAGCACCCTAATCCTGAACACTGAAGCTTTCTTT.

The chain employs TRBV7-9 and TRBJ1-1; D remains ambiguous. Between the trimmed V and J ends, which lost 3 bases and 4 bases, there was a span of 15 bases. The CDR3 is 15 residues long. Germline V gene lookup returns CDR1 SEHNR and CDR2 FQNEAQ (reference sequence). The CDR3: CASSLGETLSTEAFF. DNA of the CDR3: TGTGCCAGCAGCTTGGGCGAAACATTGTCCACTGAAGCTTTCTTT.

This rearrangement joins TRBV9 to TRBJ2-5; D call uncertain. With 5 bases removed from V and 2 bases from J, the gap between germline ends came to 13 bases. The germline V gene encodes CDR1 SGDLS and CDR2 YYNGEE. CDR3 length: 14 residues. The CDR3 region has the DNA TGTGCCAGCAGTTGGCAGGCATCTCAAGAGACCCAGTACTTC. It specifies CASSWQASQETQYF.